This T cell receptor beta chain was identified in a study of CD8+ T cells in alopecia areata. Unmatched junction bases numbered 6, after V lost 6 bases and J lost 4 bases. Germline assignment: CDR1 SQVTM and CDR2 ANQGSEA. The CDR3 extends over 13 amino acids. Following extraction, RNA underwent reverse transcription to cDNA, which served as the sequencing template. Sequencing was performed with immunoSEQ multiplex PCR; in TCRdb, only in-frame clones are kept and a portion is missing. The repertoire holds 25,000 or so clones, with around 53% as singletons. Whole-study findings and limits: Patients shared TCRs less clearly than mice did, possibly owing to HLA.

On this clone itself: As yet, its antigen is unknown.

The V call is TRBV29-1, the J call TRBJ2-1; 7 bases line up with TRBD1. Specimen: NKG2D-high CD8+ T cells sorted from blood. This TCR derives from a human donor with alopecia areata. CDR3 nucleotide sequence: TGCAGCGTACTAGGGGGCCAATACAATGAGCAGTTCTTC. Amino acids: CSVLGGQYNEQFF.